Here is one T cell receptor (beta chain) with its context. Its specific antigen is unknown. Base qualities are not recorded, but no much larger clone differs from it by a single base. The entry originates in a study of blood T cell repertoires in COVID-19 (dated by TCRdb to 2020 to 2021). Describing the broader study: Samples covering the acute and convalescent phases of COVID-19 were provided by collaborators in the United States, Italy and Spain. Samples came from the ongoing ImmuneRACE study (first 160 participants) plus 1,254 subjects from 6 global collaborators. Sample metadata almost always included a de-identified subject ID, COVID-19 status, age in years and sex. The dataset comprised deeply sampled blood TCRbeta repertoires from subjects exposed to, actively infected with, or recovered from COVID-19. The prospective study material was composed of cDNA or gDNA derived from T cells, B-cell-depleted T cells, or PBMCs. Where HLA class I and class II types were available, the types were taken from metadata supplied by the sample provider, not from assay-based typing. The repertoires were released in a freely available public database meant as a resource for research on the immune response to SARS-CoV-2. What the authors observed across the whole study: Clinical and demographic metadata were provided uncurated, with the amount varying by source and participant.

TCRbeta CDR3 regions were amplified from genomic DNA using the immunoSEQ Assay, a bias-controlled multiplex PCR. From the authors' description of their analysis: The number of nucleated cells in each sample was estimated by amplification of reference gene primers within the assay. To quantify the absolute abundance of each unique TCRbeta CDR3 rearrangement, sequence reads were collapsed and filtered. For each sample, productive Simpson clonality was calculated by taking the square root of Simpson's diversity index across productive rearrangements. TCRdb retrieved this table from immuneACCESS and kept in-frame rearrangements only. Not all clones are present; in checked studies, unresolved V genes account for under half, and no reason is known for the remainder. That table gives V, J and clone size, and the DNA gave D and trimming. This sample holds a few hundred thousand clones; roughly 89% were observed only once. Jointly, the top ten make up around 9% of the sample.

For CDR1 and CDR2, the germline V gene lists MGHRA and YSYEKL. The CDR3 measures 15 amino acids from cysteine to phenylalanine. Solely the CDR3 DNA is kept, with 45 bases framed from the first base. Here V drops 1 base and J drops 4 bases, and the junction holds 0 bases not matched to any gene. In the prospective study, participants were roughly 18 to 95 years old, resided in 25 or so geographic areas of the United States, and were enrolled through a virtual design. Cohort assignment in the prospective study relied on participant-reported clinical history from a screening survey and a study questionnaire. ImmuneRACE Cohort 3 recovered participants were defined by two consecutive negative NP/OP PCR tests, healthcare professional clearance, or symptom resolution. Each participant in the prospective study had whole blood, serum and a nasopharyngeal or oropharyngeal swab collected by mobile phlebotomists. Participants in the prospective study had the option to provide additional blood draws and questionnaires over an approximately 2-month period. Before DNA extraction, prospective study blood samples were shipped either frozen or at room temperature.

The rearrangement joined TRBV4-1 to TRBJ2-1, with 11 junctional bases fitting TRBD2. The receptor was derived from a woman younger than 30 who had recovered from COVID-19. Sequencing was performed on PBMCs or T cells enriched from blood (not recorded which). The CDR3 region: CASSQVAGGYNEQFF. At the DNA level, the sequence is TGCGCCAGCAGCCAAGTAGCGGGGGGGTACAATGAGCAGTTCTTC.